This TCR beta chain was captured by sequencing in a study of beta chain features in type 1 diabetes. Expressed TCRB transcripts were sequenced after all isolated RNA was converted to cDNA. Sequenced by immunoSEQ multiplex PCR; TCRdb stores in-frame clones only, minus some. The profile covers 20,000 to 25,000 clones, with 50% to 60% appearing a single time and approximately 0.39% taken by the ten largest. The authors sorted CD4+ naive, central memory, regulatory and stem cell-like memory cells via CD45RO/CCR7/CD25/CD127/CD95/CD27. About this clone itself: Its antigen is currently unknown.

The CDR3 is 14 amino acids. V shed 0 bases and J shed 4 bases, with 8 bases lying between them. Germline lookup yields CDR1 KGHSH and CDR2 LQKENI. Findings and caveats of the study: Shorter TCRB CDR3s, moderately but significantly so, marked every one of the four CD4+ subsets in Type 1 diabetes patients.

Input material: stem cell memory CD4+ T cells from blood. The receptor comes from a man between 18 and 35 years old with type 1 diabetes. The J gene is TRBJ2-3, the V gene TRBV18, with D perhaps matching TRBD2 (6 bases). The CDR3 is CASSPPWGADTQYF. Here the CDR3 DNA reads TGTGCCAGCTCACCACCTTGGGGGGCAGATACGCAGTATTTT.